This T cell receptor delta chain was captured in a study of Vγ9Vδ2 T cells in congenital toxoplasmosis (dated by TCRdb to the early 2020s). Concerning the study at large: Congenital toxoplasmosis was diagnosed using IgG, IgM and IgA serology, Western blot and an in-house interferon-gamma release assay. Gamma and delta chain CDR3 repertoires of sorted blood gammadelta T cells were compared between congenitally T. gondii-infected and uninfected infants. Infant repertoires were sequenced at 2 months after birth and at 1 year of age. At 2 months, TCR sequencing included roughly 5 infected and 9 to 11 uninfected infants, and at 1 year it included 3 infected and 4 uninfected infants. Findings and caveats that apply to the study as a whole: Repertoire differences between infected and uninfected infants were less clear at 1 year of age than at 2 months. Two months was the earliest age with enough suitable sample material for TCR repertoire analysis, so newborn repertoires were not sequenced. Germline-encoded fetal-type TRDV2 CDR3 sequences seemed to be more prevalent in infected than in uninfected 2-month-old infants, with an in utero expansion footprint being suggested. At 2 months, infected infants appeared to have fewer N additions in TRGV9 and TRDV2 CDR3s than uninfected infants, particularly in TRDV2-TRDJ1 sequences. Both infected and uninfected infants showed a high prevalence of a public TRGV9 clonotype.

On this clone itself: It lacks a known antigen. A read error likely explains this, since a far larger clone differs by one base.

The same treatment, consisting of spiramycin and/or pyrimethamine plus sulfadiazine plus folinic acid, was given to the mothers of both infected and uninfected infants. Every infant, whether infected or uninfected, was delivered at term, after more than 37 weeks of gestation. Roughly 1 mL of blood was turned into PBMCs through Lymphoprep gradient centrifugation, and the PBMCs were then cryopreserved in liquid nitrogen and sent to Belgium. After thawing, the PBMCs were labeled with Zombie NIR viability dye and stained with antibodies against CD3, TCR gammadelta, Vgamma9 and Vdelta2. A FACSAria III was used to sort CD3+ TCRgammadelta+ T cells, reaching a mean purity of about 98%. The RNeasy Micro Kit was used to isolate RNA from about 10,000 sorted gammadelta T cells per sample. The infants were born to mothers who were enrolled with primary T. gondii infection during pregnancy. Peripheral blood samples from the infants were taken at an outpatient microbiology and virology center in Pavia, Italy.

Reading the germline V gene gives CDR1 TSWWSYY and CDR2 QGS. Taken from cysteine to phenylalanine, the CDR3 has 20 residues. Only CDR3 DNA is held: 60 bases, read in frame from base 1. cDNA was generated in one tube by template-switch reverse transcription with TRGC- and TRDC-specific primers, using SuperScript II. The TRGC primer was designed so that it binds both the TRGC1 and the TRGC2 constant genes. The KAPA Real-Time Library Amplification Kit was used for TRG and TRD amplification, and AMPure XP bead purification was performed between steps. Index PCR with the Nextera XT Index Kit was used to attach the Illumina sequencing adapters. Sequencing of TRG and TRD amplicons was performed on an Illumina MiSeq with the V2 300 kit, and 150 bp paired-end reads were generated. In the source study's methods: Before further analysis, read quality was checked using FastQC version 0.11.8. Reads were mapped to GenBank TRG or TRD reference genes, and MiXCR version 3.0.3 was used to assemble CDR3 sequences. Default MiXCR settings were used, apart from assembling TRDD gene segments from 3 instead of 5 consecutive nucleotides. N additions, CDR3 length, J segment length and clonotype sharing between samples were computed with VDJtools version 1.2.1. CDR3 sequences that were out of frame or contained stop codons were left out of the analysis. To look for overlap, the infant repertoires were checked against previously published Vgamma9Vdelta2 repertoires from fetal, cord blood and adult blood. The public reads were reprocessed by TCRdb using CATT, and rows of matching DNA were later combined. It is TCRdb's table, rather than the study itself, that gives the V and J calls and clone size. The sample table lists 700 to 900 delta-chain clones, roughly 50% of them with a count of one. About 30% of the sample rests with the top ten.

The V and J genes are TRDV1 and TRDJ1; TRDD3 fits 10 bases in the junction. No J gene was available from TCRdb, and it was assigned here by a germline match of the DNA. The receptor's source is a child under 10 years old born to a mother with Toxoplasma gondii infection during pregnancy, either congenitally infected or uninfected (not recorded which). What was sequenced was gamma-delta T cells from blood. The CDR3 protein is CALRDQGILPHWGITDKLIF. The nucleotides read TGTGCTCTTAGGGATCAAGGAATCCTCCCCCACTGGGGGATTACCGATAAACTCATCTTT.